The 20 T cell receptor beta chains below were found in one sample sequenced in a study of cytomegalovirus exposure and HLA in healthy donors. Use of 60 Vbeta and 13 Jbeta primers characterized the PCR. Clones were read by immunoSEQ multiplex PCR, and TCRdb kept only the in-frame ones, dropping some. Among about 210,000 clones listed, about three quarters were seen once. Specimen: PBMCs. The receptors were sampled from a male donor in good health and CMV-seronegative.

The chain employs TRBV5-8 and TRBJ2-4; 8 positions agree with TRBD2. The CDR3 consists of 13 residues. The germline gives CDR1 SGHTS, CDR2 YDEGEE. Losses at the gene ends were 7 bases for V and 8 bases for J; bases not matched to a gene: 8. The CDR3 region has the DNA TGTGCCAGCCTTAGCGGGGTTCTGGACATTCAGTACTTC. Translating it yields CASLSGVLDIQYF.

The chain couples TRBV9 to TRBJ1-5; 12 bases are shared with TRBD1. V lost 0 bases, J lost 5 bases, and 3 bases stayed unmatched. CDR3 length: 16 residues. CDR1 SGDLS and CDR2 YYNGEE come from the germline V gene. The CDR3 reads CASSVVGQGAHQPQHF. CDR3 coding DNA: TGTGCCAGCAGCGTAGTGGGACAGGGGGCCCATCAGCCCCAGCATTTT.

This clone occurred once. J is TRBJ2-1 and V is TRBV11-3, with a possible D match to TRBD1 (5 bases). CDR1 and CDR2 (germline): SGHNT, YENEEA. Trimming took 0 bases from V and 7 from J, leaving 13 bases between them. CDR3 length: 15 residues. This chain's CDR3 is CASSLDDSGWNEQFF. The CDR3, as DNA: TGTGCCAGCAGCTTAGACGACAGTGGGTGGAATGAGCAGTTCTTC.

The chain combines TRBV28 with TRBJ2-5; 7 bases align to TRBD2. The better agreement between TRBJ2-7 and the DNA end casts doubt on the J call. CDR1 and CDR2 from the germline V gene are MDHEN and SYDVKM. CDR3 length equals 14 residues. The CDR3 DNA follows: TGTGCCAGCAGCATGGGGGGGGAGGACTACGAGCAGTACTTC. Amino acids: CASSMGGEDYEQYF.

In regard to this clone: Other DNA variants within this sample encode the same CDR3. The chain links TRBV6-1 to TRBJ1-5; 9 nucleotides agree with TRBD1. The germline V gene has CDR1 MNHNS and CDR2 SASEGT. J lost 6 bases, V lost 4 bases, and 4 bases had no gene match. The CDR3 consists of 14 residues. The CDR3: CASSVGQGGQPQHF. In nucleotides, the CDR3 is TGTGCCAGCAGTGTGGGACAGGGTGGTCAGCCCCAGCATTTT.

The chain recombines TRBV4-2 with TRBJ1-1; 8 positions agree with TRBD1. V trimming: 0 bases; J trimming: 5 bases; junction bases outside the gene matches: 8. This CDR3 has 16 amino acids. Germline-derived CDR1 and CDR2 are LGHNA and YNFKEQ. Here the CDR3 reads CASSQDHDRGATEAFF. The CDR3 nucleotides read TGTGCCAGCAGCCAAGATCACGACAGGGGTGCGACTGAAGCTTTCTTT.

V is TRBV5-1 and J is TRBJ1-1; a weak D match, TRBD1 (5 bases). Germline V gene sequence: CDR1 SGHRS, CDR2 YFSETQ. V lost 5 bases and J lost 4, with 15 bases in between. The CDR3 is 14 residues long. The CDR3 here is CASRSQAGGTEAFF. CDR3 sequence (DNA): TGCGCCAGCAGGTCGCAAGCGGGGGGCACTGAAGCTTTCTTT.

The rearrangement uses TRBV19 and TRBJ1-2; D possibly corresponds to TRBD1 (5 bases). The germline CDR1 and CDR2 sequences are LNHDA and SQIVND (reference sequence). V lost 7 bases and J 8 bases, leaving 26 bases between the germline ends. The CDR3 is 16 residues long. CDR3 residues: CASTLTGRVSPGGYTF. The CDR3 nucleotides are TGTGCCAGTACTCTCACCGGGAGAGTTTCACCAGGGGGCTACACCTTC.

The rearrangement uses TRBV5-6 and TRBJ1-2; D uncertain. Trimming removed 1 base from V and 2 bases from J, with 9 bases in between. Germline values: CDR1 SGHDT, CDR2 YYEEEE. This CDR3 has 14 amino acids. CDR3 loop: CASSLPGGNYGYTF. CDR3 in DNA: TGTGCCAGCAGCTTGCCCGGCGGGAACTATGGCTACACCTTC. Full variable domain (remainder filled in from reference TRBV5-6 and TRBJ1-2): DAGVTQSPTHLIKTRGQQVTLRCSPKSGHDTVSWYQQALGQGPQFIFQYYEEEERQRGNFPDRFSGHQFPNYSSELNVNALLLGDSALYLCASSLPGGNYGYTFGSGTRLTVV.

V gene TRBV4-1 combines with J gene TRBJ2-5, with 9 bases lining up with TRBD2. Germline V gene data show CDR1 as MGHRA and CDR2 as YSYEKL. Trimming took 0 bases from V and 7 from J; bases not matched to a gene: 9. The CDR3 length is 16 residues. DNA for the CDR3: TGCGCCAGCAGCCAAGAGGCGCTAGCGGGGCTTGGGACCCAGTACTTC. Translated: CASSQEALAGLGTQYF.

The rearrangement links TRBV28 to TRBJ2-7, with TRBD1 as a possible D gene (6 bases). The length of the CDR3 is 14 residues. Trimming took 4 bases from V and 6 from J, leaving 16 bases between them. CDR1 MDHEN and CDR2 SYDVKM come from the germline V gene. The CDR3 protein is CASSSGGSNSEQYF. The CDR3 DNA is TGTGCCAGCAGTTCTGGGGGCTCCAACAGCGAGCAGTACTTC.

The CDR3 is CAKKGAGPHEGVFF. Written as DNA, the CDR3 is TGTGCCAAGAAGGGGGCAGGCCCCCATGAAGGGGTGTTTTTT. This chain uses TRBV6-4 with TRBJ1-4; 7 positions agree with TRBD1. Germline V gives CDR1 MRHNA, CDR2 SNTAGT. V dropped 10 bases and J dropped 15; count of bases not matched to a gene: 20. This CDR3 has 14 amino acids.

This chain connects TRBV5-1 to TRBJ2-1; 10 bases fit TRBD2. CDR3 length: 14 residues. Germline V gives CDR1 SGHRS, CDR2 YFSETQ. After removal of 3 bases from V and 9 bases from J, the junction contained 6 bases not matched to a gene. This CDR3 is CASSSSGSGGEQFF. CDR3 DNA sequence: TGCGCCAGCAGCTCTAGCGGGAGTGGTGGTGAGCAGTTCTTC.

The V call is TRBV19, the J call TRBJ2-5; 8 bases agree with TRBD1. CDR1 LNHDA and CDR2 SQIVND come from the germline V gene (reference sequence). V shed 6 bases and J 1 base; nucleotides not matched to a gene: 13. This CDR3 spans 17 amino acids. The CDR3 spells CASSPLGQGKIQETQYF. CDR3 in DNA: TGTGCCAGTAGCCCTCTAGGACAGGGAAAGATCCAAGAGACCCAGTACTTC.

The chain combines TRBV4-3 with TRBJ2-4; 8 bases fit TRBD1. CDR1 and CDR2 from the germline V gene are LGHNA and YSLEER. CDR3 length equals 16 residues. V gave up 3 bases and J gave up 8 bases; unmatched junction bases: 12. For the CDR3, the DNA is TGCGCCAGCAGCCACGACACCGGACAGGGTTGGGACATTCAGTACTTC. Translated: CASSHDTGQGWDIQYF.

V and J are TRBV15 and TRBJ1-2, with 7 bases fitting TRBD1. Germline V gene sequence: CDR1 LNHNV, CDR2 YYDKDF (reference sequence). The CDR3 covers 14 residues. The V segment lost 1 base and the J segment 8 bases; nucleotides outside the gene matches: 7. The CDR3 reads CATSRAEGAEGYTF. CDR3 nucleotides: TGTGCCACCAGCAGAGCGGAGGGGGCGGAAGGCTACACCTTC.

In its sample, this clone was seen a few times. This chain links TRBV4-1 with TRBJ1-5; 9 nucleotides match TRBD1. V shed 4 bases and J 8 bases; nucleotides not matched to a gene: 6. Looked up from germline, CDR1 is MGHRA and CDR2 is YSYEKL. The CDR3 contains 14 residues. CDR3 nucleotides: TGCGCCAGCAGCCCTACGGGACAGGGTGAGCCCCAGCATTTT. This sequence encodes CASSPTGQGEPQHF.

On this clone: An end of the junction differs from the germline gene, which may be a read error. V and J are TRBV11-2 and TRBJ2-2; TRBD2 aligns across 14 bases. CDR3 length: 16 amino acids. Germline V lookup: CDR1 SGHAT, CDR2 FQNNGV. The CDR3 DNA reads TGTGTCAGCAGCCAAGGACTAGCGGGAGGCCCCGGGGAGCTGTTTTTT. It encodes CVSSQGLAGGPGELFF.

The chain combines TRBV19 with TRBJ2-2; 7 positions match TRBD1. Losses at the gene ends were 4 bases for V and 2 bases for J; bases not matched to a gene: 13. Per germline, CDR1 LNHDA and CDR2 SQIVND (reference sequence). This CDR3 comprises 18 residues. This CDR3 reads CASSTVTGTFHNTGELFF. CDR3 DNA: TGTGCCAGTAGTACCGTGACAGGGACCTTTCATAACACCGGGGAGCTGTTTTTT.

The chain combines TRBV5-1 with TRBJ2-3; D is possibly TRBD1 (6 bases). Per germline, CDR1 SGHRS and CDR2 YFSETQ. The CDR3 has 14 residues. Trimming cost V 1 base and J 5 bases, with 11 bases left between them. The CDR3 loop reads CASSLTGLGDTQYF. The DNA for the CDR3 is TGCGCCAGCAGCTTGACAGGGCTGGGAGATACGCAGTATTTT.